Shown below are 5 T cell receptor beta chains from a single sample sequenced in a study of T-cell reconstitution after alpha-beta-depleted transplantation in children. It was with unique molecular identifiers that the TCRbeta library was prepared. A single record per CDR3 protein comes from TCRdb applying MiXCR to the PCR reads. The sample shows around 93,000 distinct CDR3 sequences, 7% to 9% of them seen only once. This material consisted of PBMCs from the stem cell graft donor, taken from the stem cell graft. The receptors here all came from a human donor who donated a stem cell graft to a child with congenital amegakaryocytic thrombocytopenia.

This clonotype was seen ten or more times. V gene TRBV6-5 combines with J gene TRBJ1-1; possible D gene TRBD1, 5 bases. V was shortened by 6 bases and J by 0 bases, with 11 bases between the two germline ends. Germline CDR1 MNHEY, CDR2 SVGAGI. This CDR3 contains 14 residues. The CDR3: CASRSTGLNTEAFF. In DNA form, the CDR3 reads TGTGCCAGCAGATCCACAGGCCTGAACACTGAAGCTTTCTTT.

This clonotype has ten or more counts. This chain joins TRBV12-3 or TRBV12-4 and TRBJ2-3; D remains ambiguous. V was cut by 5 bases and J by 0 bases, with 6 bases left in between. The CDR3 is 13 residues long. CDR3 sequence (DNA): TGTGCCAGCAGTGCCTACAGCACAGATACGCAGTATTTT. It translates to CASSAYSTDTQYF.

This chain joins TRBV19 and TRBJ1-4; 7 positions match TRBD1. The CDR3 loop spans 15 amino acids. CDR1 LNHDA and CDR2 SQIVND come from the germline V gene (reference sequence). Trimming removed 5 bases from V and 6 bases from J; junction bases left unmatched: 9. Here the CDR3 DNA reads TGTGCCAGTAGTTCGACCGGGACAGAGGATGAAAAACTGTTTTTT. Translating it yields CASSSTGTEDEKLFF.

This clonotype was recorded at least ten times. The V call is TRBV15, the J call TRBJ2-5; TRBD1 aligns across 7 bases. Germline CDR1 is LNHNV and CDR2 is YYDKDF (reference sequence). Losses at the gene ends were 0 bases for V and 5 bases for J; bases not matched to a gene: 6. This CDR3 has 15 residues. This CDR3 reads CATSRELDRAETQYF. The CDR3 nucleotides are TGTGCCACCAGCAGAGAACTCGACAGGGCGGAGACCCAGTACTTC.

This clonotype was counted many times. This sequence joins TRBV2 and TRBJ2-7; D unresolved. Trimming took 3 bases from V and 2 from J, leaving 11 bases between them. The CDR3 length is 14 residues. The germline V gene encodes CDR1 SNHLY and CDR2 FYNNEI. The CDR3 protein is CASSDPPSTYEQYF. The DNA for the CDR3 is TGTGCCAGCAGTGACCCCCCTTCCACCTACGAGCAGTACTTC.